These 25 T cell receptor beta chains came from one sample sequenced in a study of T cells in Graves' hyperthyroidism and ophthalmopathy. Amplification of TCR beta CDR3 regions was performed using RNA transcripts as template. First-round RT-PCR targeting the TCR CDR3 was performed with the HTBI primer set. TCRdb reprocessed the multiplex PCR reads with MiXCR, giving one entry per CDR3 protein. Of around 620,000 distinct CDR3 sequences listed, over 12% are singletons. The specimen sequenced was blood. These receptors were taken from a woman in her late teens or twenties with Graves' ophthalmopathy.

The genes are TRBV19 and TRBJ1-2; D gene unclear. Trimming removed 8 bases at V and 8 bases at J, with 21 bases between. In germline, CDR1 is LNHDA, CDR2 SQIVND (reference sequence). This CDR3 has 14 amino acids. CDR3 coding DNA: TGTGCCAGTGCCCGGGTTGGCAAAGGAGGGGGCTACACCTTC. Translating it yields CASARVGKGGGYTF.

This clonotype was detected ten times or more. The chain recombines TRBV7-9 with TRBJ2-1; 15 bases match TRBD2. CDR1 is SEHNR and CDR2 is FQNEAQ in the germline V gene (reference sequence). The CDR3 extends over 17 amino acids. Trimming cost V 3 bases and J 1 base; bases outside gene matches: 1. This chain's CDR3 is CASSFGTSGRSYNEQFF. The DNA of the CDR3 is TGTGCCAGCAGCTTCGGGACTAGCGGGAGGTCCTACAATGAGCAGTTCTTC.

This clonotype showed up just a few times. The J gene is TRBJ2-5, the V gene TRBV4-2; D is unclear. The CDR3 is made up of 14 amino acids. Trimming stripped 4 bases from V and 7 bases from J, with 16 bases between. Germline V lookup: CDR1 LGHNA, CDR2 YNFKEQ. The CDR3 sequence: CASSLNWARVTQYF. CDR3 sequence (DNA): TGTGCCAGCAGCCTAAATTGGGCTCGCGTGACCCAGTACTTC.

This clonotype occurred a few times. This rearrangement joins TRBV12-3 or TRBV12-4 to TRBJ1-6; D uncertain. Trimming took off 0 bases at V and 9 bases at J, with 12 bases between the two ends. The CDR3 is 15 residues long. CDR3 sequence (DNA): TGTGCCAGCAGTTTAGCAGGCCAGGTTACTTCACCCCTCCACTTT. It yields the protein CASSLAGQVTSPLHF.

This clonotype has more than one count but fewer than ten. The chain couples TRBV11-2 to TRBJ2-7; 9 bases align to TRBD1. The CDR3 covers 17 residues. J was trimmed by 6 bases and V by 5 bases; bases with no gene match: 17. Germline V gives CDR1 SGHAT, CDR2 FQNNGV. The CDR3 region has the DNA TGTGCCAGCAGCCCCCTGTTGTTCCGGGACAGGGATCGCGAGCAGTACTTC. Protein product: CASSPLLFRDRDREQYF.

This clonotype showed up many times. The chain uses TRBV3-1 and TRBJ1-2; tentative D call: TRBD1 (5 bases). V lost 4 bases, J lost 6 bases, and 12 bases lay in between. Per germline, CDR1 LGHDT and CDR2 YNNKEL (reference sequence). The CDR3 covers 13 residues. The CDR3, as DNA: TGTGCCAGCAGCCCATTGGGGGGTGATGGCTACACCTTC. Amino acids: CASSPLGGDGYTF.

There are many counts of this clonotype. The chain recombines TRBV12-3 or TRBV12-4 with TRBJ2-7; weak D call: TRBD2 (6 bases). V was shortened by 5 bases and J by 6 bases, with 17 bases between the two germline ends. This CDR3 region has 14 residues. CDR3 nucleotide sequence: TGTGCCAGCAGTCTCGGGACTCTTAGCTCCGAGCAGTACTTC. This codes for CASSLGTLSSEQYF.

This clonotype has ten or more counts. The chain carries TRBV6-5 and TRBJ2-7; D not resolved. Germline CDR1 is MNHEY and CDR2 is SVGAGI. V dropped 0 bases and J dropped 3 bases, with 18 bases sitting between them. The CDR3 sequence is 17 residues long. The CDR3 DNA follows: TGTGCCAGCAGTTACTCGAGAACCGTCCTACGAGGCTACGAGCAGTACTTC. Translated, it gives CASSYSRTVLRGYEQYF.

This clonotype was recorded at least ten times. The chain combines TRBV29-1 with TRBJ2-7; D tentatively reads TRBD1 or TRBD2 (7 bases each). The CDR3 is 16 residues long. Germline CDR1 reads SQVTM; CDR2 reads ANQGSEA. The V gene lost 6 bases and the J gene lost 2 bases, with 23 bases spanning the gap. Here the CDR3 DNA reads TGCAGCGTCGGCGGGGGCCCCTGGACAGGAGCCTACGAGCAGTACTTC. This codes for CSVGGGPWTGAYEQYF.

This clonotype was seen repeatedly, ten times or more. V and J are TRBV28 and TRBJ2-3; TRBD1 is a possible D gene (5 bases). Between the trimmed V and J ends, which lost 5 bases and 4 bases, there was a span of 19 bases. Germline V gene lookup returns CDR1 MDHEN and CDR2 SYDVKM. CDR3 length: 16 residues. CDR3 residues: CASSEQERGPSDTQYF. The CDR3 DNA reads TGTGCCAGCAGTGAACAGGAGAGAGGACCTTCAGATACGCAGTATTTT.

This clonotype was seen ten or more times. The CDR3 region is CSARSGNQPQHF. In nucleotides, the CDR3 is TGCAGTGCTAGATCAGGCAATCAGCCCCAGCATTTT. The chain uses TRBV20-1 and TRBJ1-5; D is unresolved. This CDR3 has 12 residues. V lost 2 bases to trimming and J lost 2 bases, with 4 bases between them. Germline loops: CDR1 DFQATT, CDR2 SNEGSKA (reference sequence).

This clonotype was seen repeatedly, ten times or more. This rearrangement joins TRBV18 to TRBJ2-1; D gene unclear. This CDR3 contains 13 residues. The V end lost 3 bases, the J end lost 6 bases, and 9 bases lay between the germline ends. Germline CDR1 reads KGHSH; CDR2 reads LQKENI. CDR3 amino acids: CASSPTAVNEQFF. The DNA for the CDR3 is TGTGCCAGCTCACCCACGGCGGTCAATGAGCAGTTCTTC.

This clonotype showed up many times. The chain links TRBV12-3 or TRBV12-4 to TRBJ2-1; 7 bases fit TRBD1. Trimming at V came to 4 bases and at J to 6 bases, leaving 0 bases not matched to a gene. The CDR3 totals 12 residues. DNA for the CDR3: TGTGCCAGCAGTTGGGACAGCAATGAGCAGTTCTTC. Translated: CASSWDSNEQFF.

Here the CDR3 DNA reads TGTGCCAGCAGCCAGGGGGAAATCTACAATGAGCAGTTCTTC. It codes for CASSQGEIYNEQFF. The V gene is TRBV7-2, the J gene TRBJ2-1; TRBD1 matches 7 bases. The germline V gene has CDR1 SGHTA and CDR2 FQGNSA. J was trimmed by 3 bases and V by 5 bases; bases with no gene match: 4. There are 14 residues in the CDR3.

This clonotype was found a few times. The germline gene is not matched at one end of the junction; a read error may be the cause. The gene calls are TRBV7-9 and TRBJ2-5; D gene uncertain. Germline CDR1 reads SEHNR; CDR2 reads FQNEAQ (reference sequence). This CDR3 is built from 11 residues. This chain's CDR3 is CASSPVETRYF. The DNA for the CDR3 is TGTGCCAGCAGCCCCGTTGAGACCCGGTACTTC.

This clonotype was counted at least ten times. The rearrangement uses TRBV12-3 or TRBV12-4 and TRBJ2-7, with 14 positions matching TRBD2. Losses at the gene ends were 5 bases for V and 5 bases for J; bases not matched to a gene: 20. This CDR3 is built from 20 residues. The CDR3 DNA reads as TGTGCCAGCAGTCCAAGGGACAGGGGGCTTCGACTAGCGGGAGGGGACGAGCAGTACTTC. Residues: CASSPRDRGLRLAGGDEQYF.

Comments on this clonotype: A read error may explain this, as a much larger clone is one base away. V is TRBV7-6 and J is TRBJ2-7; 8 nucleotides align to TRBD1. Germline-derived CDR1 and CDR2 are SGHVS and FNYEAQ. V lost 5 bases, J lost 7 bases, and 16 bases stayed unmatched. There are 16 residues in the CDR3. The CDR3, as DNA: TGTGCCAGCAGCATACCTTCCGGACAGGGAGTGGATGAGCAGTACTTC. Amino acid sequence: CASSIPSGQGVDEQYF.

Ten or more counts support this clonotype. The rearrangement links TRBV9 to TRBJ2-1; D uncertain. The CDR3 covers 15 residues. V shed 0 bases and J shed 2 bases, with 9 bases lying between them. Germline loops: CDR1 SGDLS, CDR2 YYNGEE. As DNA, the CDR3 is TGTGCCAGCAGCGTAGGGACCAAGCCCTACAATGAGCAGTTCTTC. Protein: CASSVGTKPYNEQFF.

There are many counts of this clonotype. The chain joins TRBV7-9 to TRBJ2-7, with TRBD1 matching 7 bases. V lost 5 bases and J lost 5; bases outside the gene matches: 12. In germline, CDR1 is SEHNR, CDR2 FQNEAQ (reference sequence). The CDR3 has 15 residues. CDR3 coding DNA: TGTGCCAGCAGCCCCCGCGCCGGGACAGAAAACGAGCAGTACTTC. This encodes CASSPRAGTENEQYF.

The chain employs TRBV5-6 and TRBJ1-3; D gene uncertain. V was clipped by 0 bases and J by 5 bases, with 6 bases between them. The germline V gene encodes CDR1 SGHDT and CDR2 YYEEEE. The CDR3 is made up of 13 amino acids. The CDR3 region has the DNA TGTGCCAGCAGCTTGGGCCAAAGAAACACCATATATTTT. This sequence encodes CASSLGQRNTIYF.

Ten or more counts support this clonotype. V is TRBV7-9 and J is TRBJ1-1; tentative D call: TRBD1 (5 bases). Germline V gene lookup returns CDR1 SEHNR and CDR2 FQNEAQ (reference sequence). Trimming cost V 5 bases and J 1 base, with 17 bases left between them. The CDR3 covers 16 residues. CDR3 in amino acids: CASSPRDGEGNTEAFF. CDR3 bases: TGTGCCAGCAGCCCCCGGGACGGCGAGGGGAACACTGAAGCTTTCTTT.

The chain has TRBV30 and TRBJ2-1; TRBD2 aligns across 10 bases. The CDR3 is made up of 16 amino acids. CDR1 and CDR2 from the germline V gene are GTSNPN and SVGIG (reference sequence). The CDR3 protein is CAHGRGRTSGNNEQFF. CDR3 DNA sequence: TGTGCGCACGGAAGGGGCAGGACTAGCGGAAACAATGAGCAGTTCTTC.

The sample holds many counts of this clonotype. V gene TRBV3-1 combines with J gene TRBJ1-1; possibly TRBD1 for D (5 bases). V lost 0 bases and J lost 3, with 17 bases in between. Looked up from germline, CDR1 is LGHDT and CDR2 is YNNKEL (reference sequence). The CDR3 sequence is 17 residues long. CDR3 in DNA: TGTGCCAGCAGCCAAGACGGAAGCGGGACGTTAGACACTGAAGCTTTCTTT. Protein product: CASSQDGSGTLDTEAFF.

This clonotype was observed a single time. This may be a read error, as it is one base from a much larger clone. The chain employs TRBV12-3 or TRBV12-4 and TRBJ1-6, with D perhaps matching TRBD1 (5 bases). V lost 6 bases and J 4 bases, leaving 13 bases between the germline ends. This CDR3 has 15 amino acids. The CDR3 region has the DNA TGTGCCAGCAGCAGGAGGGGATCATATAATTCACCCCTCCACTTT. It yields the protein CASSRRGSYNSPLHF.

V usage is TRBV4-1 and J usage is TRBJ2-3; 8 bases match TRBD2. CDR3 length: 19 residues. The V segment lost 6 bases and the J segment 0 bases; nucleotides outside the gene matches: 17. The germline CDR1 and CDR2 sequences are MGHRA and YSYEKL. The DNA of the CDR3 is TGCGCCAGCAGACTTGCATCGGTGGCGGGAGGACCTAGCACAGATACGCAGTATTTT. Translated: CASRLASVAGGPSTDTQYF.